This TCR beta chain came from a study of CD8 T cells in Susac syndrome. Fulfillment of recently defined diagnostic criteria for definite or probable disease was shown by the patients with Susac syndrome. Trimming at V came to 9 bases and at J to 8 bases, leaving 5 bases not matched to a gene. From germline, CDR1 is MNHNY and CDR2 SVGAGI (reference sequence). This CDR3 comprises 14 residues. Roughly 0.45 to 1 ug RNA was reverse transcribed with random hexamers. TCRdb fed the immunoSEQ multiplex PCR reads into MiXCR, producing one record per CDR3 protein. Among roughly 140,000 distinct CDR3 sequences listed, 90% to 97% were seen once.

The V call is TRBV6-6, the J call TRBJ2-4; 15 bases line up with TRBD2. The receptor comes from a human donor with Susac syndrome. Source material: CD4+ T cells from PBMCs. The CDR3 here is CASWTSGGAHIQYF. The CDR3 nucleotides read TGTGCCAGTTGGACTAGCGGGGGGGCACACATTCAGTACTTC.